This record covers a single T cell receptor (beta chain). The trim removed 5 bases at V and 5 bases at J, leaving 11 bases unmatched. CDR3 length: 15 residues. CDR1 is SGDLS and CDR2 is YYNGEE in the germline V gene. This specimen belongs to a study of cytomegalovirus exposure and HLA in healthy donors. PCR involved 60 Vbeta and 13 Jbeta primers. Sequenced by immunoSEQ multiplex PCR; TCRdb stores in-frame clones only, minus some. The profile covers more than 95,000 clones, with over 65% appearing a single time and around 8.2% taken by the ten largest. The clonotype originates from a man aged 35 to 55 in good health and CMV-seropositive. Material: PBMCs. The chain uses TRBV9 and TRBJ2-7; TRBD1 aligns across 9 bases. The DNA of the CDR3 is TGTGCCAGCAGTTCCACGGGACAGGGTAACAACGAGCAGTACTTC. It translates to CASSSTGQGNNEQYF.